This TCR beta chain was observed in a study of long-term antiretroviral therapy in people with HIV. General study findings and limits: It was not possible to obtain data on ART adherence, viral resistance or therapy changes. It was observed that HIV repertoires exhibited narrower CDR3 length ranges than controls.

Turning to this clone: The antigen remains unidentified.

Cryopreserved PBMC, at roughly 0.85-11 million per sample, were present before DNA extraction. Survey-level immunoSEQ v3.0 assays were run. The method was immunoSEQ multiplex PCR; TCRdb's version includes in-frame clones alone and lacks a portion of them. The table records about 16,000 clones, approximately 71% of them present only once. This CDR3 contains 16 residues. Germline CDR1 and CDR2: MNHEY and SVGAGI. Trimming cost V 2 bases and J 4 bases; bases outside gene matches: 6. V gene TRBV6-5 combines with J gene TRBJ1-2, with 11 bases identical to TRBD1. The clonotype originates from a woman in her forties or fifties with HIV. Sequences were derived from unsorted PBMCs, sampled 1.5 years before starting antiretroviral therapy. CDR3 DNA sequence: TGTGCCAGCAGTTACCTTCGGACAGGGGGCAGCTATGGCTACACCTTC. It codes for CASSYLRTGGSYGYTF.